This T cell receptor beta chain was found in a study of T-cell memory formation after mild COVID-19. Overall study: The two donors had largely donor-specific TCR clusters. Broader study findings: Shrinking CD4+ clones were chiefly CM and EM; CD8+ ones were chiefly EMRA.

Turning to this clonotype: As yet, its antigen is unknown.

From 5'RACE with constant-segment primers came TCR alpha and TCR beta cDNA libraries that carried sample barcodes and UMIs. TCRdb re-analysed the 5' RACE reads in MiXCR, keeping a single row per CDR3 protein. The sample holds a few hundred thousand distinct CDR3 sequences, 20% to 25% seen once. CDR1 and CDR2 from the germline V gene are MNHEY and SVGAGI. V shed 8 bases and J shed 5 bases, with 18 bases lying between them. This CDR3 is 14 amino acids long. The sequencing sample was made of PBMCs or a T cell subset sorted from them (not recorded which). The source is a man between 18 and 35 years old who had mild COVID-19 (a few samples of this study predate the infection). Cell type and time point are not known. The chain recombines TRBV6-5 with TRBJ1-2, with D possibly matching TRBD1 (5 bases). In DNA form, the CDR3 reads TGTGCCAGCGGTAGCGACGCGGGGCTTTATGGCTACACCTTC. It translates to CASGSDAGLYGYTF.